The 10 T cell receptor beta chains given below trace back to one sample, sequenced in a study of radiotherapy plus CTLA-4 blockade in lung cancer. Sequencing was performed with immunoSEQ multiplex PCR; in TCRdb, only in-frame clones are kept and a portion is missing. The sample shows some 37,000 clones, just under 75% of them seen only once. The specimen was peripheral blood, collected from a patient treated with radiotherapy plus ipilimumab. The receptors were gathered from a human donor with non-small cell lung cancer who had stable disease on radiotherapy plus ipilimumab.

V usage is TRBV18 and J usage is TRBJ1-2; D possibly corresponds to TRBD1 (6 bases). Per germline, CDR1 KGHSH and CDR2 LQKENI. The CDR3 runs to 16 residues. Trimming cost V 5 bases and J 2 bases, with 18 bases left between them. In DNA, the CDR3 is TGTGCCAGCTCAGCAGGGGCCCAGCTGGGGAACTATGGCTACACCTTC. This gives the protein CASSAGAQLGNYGYTF.

The chain has TRBV5-6 and TRBJ2-5; TRBD1 matches 9 bases. Unmatched junction bases numbered 6, after V lost 1 base and J lost 5 bases. CDR3 length: 15 amino acids. Germline V gene data show CDR1 as SGHDT and CDR2 as YYEEEE. This chain's CDR3 is CASSLTGQGSETQYF. In DNA, the CDR3 is TGTGCCAGCAGCTTGACGGGACAGGGCTCCGAGACCCAGTACTTC.

The V call is TRBV5-1, the J call TRBJ2-3, with TRBD2 as a possible D gene (5 bases). This CDR3 has 15 residues. Trimming stripped 4 bases from V and 0 bases from J, with 12 bases between. CDR1 is SGHRS, CDR2 YFSETQ, per germline. Here the CDR3 reads CASSPGWTSTDTQYF. In DNA, the CDR3 is TGCGCCAGCAGCCCGGGGTGGACTAGCACAGATACGCAGTATTTT.

This rearrangement joins TRBV6-1 to TRBJ2-3; TRBD2 agrees at 8 bases. The V gene end was trimmed by 3 bases and the J gene end by 3 bases; junction bases not matched to a gene: 17. CDR1 MNHNS and CDR2 SASEGT come from the germline V gene. The CDR3 consists of 19 residues. The CDR3 reads CASSESPAGGLLGTDTQYF. CDR3 nucleotides: TGTGCCAGCAGTGAGAGTCCGGCGGGGGGACTTCTAGGAACAGATACGCAGTATTTT.

The chain joins TRBV5-4 to TRBJ2-5, with D possibly being TRBD1 (6 bases). With 0 bases removed from V and 2 bases from J, the gap between germline ends came to 14 bases. The CDR3 contains 16 residues. From germline, CDR1 is SGHNT and CDR2 YYREEE (reference sequence). The CDR3 region is CASSLASSGDQETQYF. The CDR3 region has the DNA TGTGCCAGCAGCTTGGCCTCTTCAGGGGATCAAGAGACCCAGTACTTC. Looking up the rest from reference TRBV5-4 and TRBJ2-5 gives the full variable domain: ETGVTQSPTHLIKTRGQQVTLRCSSQSGHNTVSWYQQALGQGPQFIFQYYREEENGRGNFPPRFSGLQFPNYSSELNVNALELDDSALYLCASSLASSGDQETQYFGPGTRLLVL.

The rearrangement uses TRBV7-2 and TRBJ1-2, with 9 bases identical to TRBD1. Germline V gene data show CDR1 as SGHTA and CDR2 as FQGNSA. This CDR3 comprises 13 residues. The junction had 5 bases not matched to a gene; V was cut back by 5 bases and J by 7 bases. This CDR3 reads CASSRTGGCGYTF. In DNA, the CDR3 is TGTGCCAGCAGCAGAACAGGGGGCTGTGGCTACACCTTC.

The chain combines TRBV7-9 with TRBJ1-1, with D uncertain. With 1 base removed from V and 0 bases from J, the gap between germline ends came to 6 bases. There are 14 residues in the CDR3. Germline CDR1 and CDR2: SEHNR and FQNEAQ (reference sequence). The CDR3 nucleotides are TGTGCCAGCAGCTTAGTCGGTTTGAACACTGAAGCTTTCTTT. It encodes CASSLVGLNTEAFF. The complete variable domain, with remaining parts taken from reference TRBV7-9 and TRBJ1-1, reads DTGVSQNPRHKITKRGQNVTFRCDPISEHNRLYWYRQTLGQGPEFLTYFQNEAQLEKSRLLSDRFSAERPKGSFSTLEIQRTEQGDSAMYLCASSLVGLNTEAFFGQGTRLTVV.

There are a few counts of this clone. The chain is built from TRBV2 and TRBJ2-2; D perhaps matches TRBD1 (5 bases). The CDR3 contains 13 residues. V was clipped by 7 bases and J by 3 bases, with 9 bases between them. In germline, CDR1 is SNHLY, CDR2 FYNNEI. The CDR3 region has the DNA TGTGCCAGCAAACTACAGGACACCGGGGAGCTGTTTTTT. Translation gives CASKLQDTGELFF. The full variable domain, with the rest looked up from reference TRBV2 and TRBJ2-2, is EPEVTQTPSHQVTQMGQEVILRCVPISNHLYFYWYRQILGQKVEFLVSFYNNEISEKSEIFDDQFSVERPDGSNFTLKIRSTKLEDSAMYFCASKLQDTGELFFGEGSRLTVL.

Here the CDR3 DNA reads TGTGCCAGCAGTTTATACAGTAACTATGGCTACACCTTC. Protein: CASSLYSNYGYTF. The chain carries TRBV27 and TRBJ1-2, with D uncertain. Germline CDR1 MNHEY, CDR2 SMNVEV (reference sequence). The CDR3 covers 13 residues. The V gene lost 1 base and the J gene lost 1 base, with 4 bases spanning the gap.

The chain couples TRBV7-2 to TRBJ1-5; unclear D gene. CDR1 SGHTA and CDR2 FQGNSA come from the germline V gene. The V and J ends lost 2 bases and 6 bases respectively, with 5 bases between them. There are 12 residues in the CDR3. The CDR3 DNA follows: TGTGCCAGCAGCTTACGGGGTCAGCCCCAGCATTTT. Its protein is CASSLRGQPQHF.